The 23 T cell receptor beta chains below were found in one sample sequenced in a study of post-analysis software for immune sequencing data. Notes on the study in general: A handful of TRBV segments occurring more often in patients than controls included TRBV5-6, TRBV5-1 and TRBV20-1.

No antigen is known for these receptors. Unique molecular identifiers were built into the TCR beta cDNA libraries. TCRdb passed the PCR reads through MiXCR, listing each CDR3 protein once. This table holds approximately 360,000 distinct CDR3 sequences, less than 35% found once. Material for sequencing was blood. The receptors come from a girl between 10 and 17 years old with multiple sclerosis.

With regard to this clonotype: One junction end disagrees with the germline gene, perhaps due to a read error. This rearrangement joins TRBV5-1 to TRBJ1-1, with unresolved D. CDR3 length: 13 amino acids. Per the germline V gene, CDR1 is SGHRS and CDR2 is YFSETQ. This CDR3 reads CASSGEMNTEAFF. The CDR3, as DNA: TGCGCCAGCAGTGGCGAAATGAACACGGAAGCTTTCTTT.

The chain uses TRBV12-3 or TRBV12-4 and TRBJ1-1; TRBD1 aligns across 9 bases. The CDR3 sequence is 13 residues long. V gave up 10 bases and J gave up 4 bases; unmatched junction bases: 7. DNA for the CDR3: TGTGCCACCCGACAGGGGGTAGTCACTGAAGCTTTCTTT. Protein sequence: CATRQGVVTEAFF.

The chain employs TRBV7-9 and TRBJ1-2; no reliable D call. CDR3 size: 14 residues. CDR1 and CDR2 (germline): SEHNR, FQNEAQ (reference sequence). Between the trimmed V and J ends, which lost 1 base and 2 bases, there was a span of 8 bases. The DNA of the CDR3 is TGTGCCAGCAGCTTAGAGGGCCAAAACTATGGCTACACCTTC. Residues: CASSLEGQNYGYTF. The full variable domain, in which reference TRBV7-9 and TRBJ1-2 provide the parts outside the CDR3, is DTGVSQNPRHKITKRGQNVTFRCDPISEHNRLYWYRQTLGQGPEFLTYFQNEAQLEKSRLLSDRFSAERPKGSFSTLEIQRTEQGDSAMYLCASSLEGQNYGYTFGSGTRLTVV.

The chain links TRBV12-3 or TRBV12-4 to TRBJ2-5; 8 positions match TRBD1. CDR3 length equals 17 residues. After removal of 1 base from V and 3 bases from J, the junction contained 10 bases not matched to a gene. The CDR3, as DNA: TGTGCCAGCAGTTTAGGGGCAGGGGGCTCGTTGGAAGAGACCCAGTACTTC. It encodes CASSLGAGGSLEETQYF.

The chain has TRBV28 and TRBJ2-7, with D tentatively TRBD1 or TRBD2 (5 bases each). Germline lookup yields CDR1 MDHEN and CDR2 SYDVKM. Deletions cut 9 bases from V and 6 bases from J, with 24 bases between. There are 15 residues in the CDR3. The CDR3 region has the DNA TGTGCCAGTAAGGATTCCGGGACGGTGGGTTCCGAGCAGTACTTC. Its protein product is CASKDSGTVGSEQYF.

This clonotype was counted at least ten times. The CDR3 here is CASSGGGLITSSYNEQFF. The CDR3 nucleotides read TGCGCCAGCAGCGGCGGGGGGTTAATAACTAGCTCCTACAATGAGCAGTTCTTC. This chain links TRBV5-1 with TRBJ2-1; 8 bases match TRBD2. Per the germline V gene, CDR1 is SGHRS and CDR2 is YFSETQ. The V gene end was trimmed by 4 bases and the J gene end by 0 bases; junction bases not matched to a gene: 12. The CDR3 contains 18 residues.

The rearrangement joins TRBV20-1 to TRBJ2-7, with D perhaps TRBD1 or TRBD2 (5 bases each). The J call may be faulty, since TRBJ2-5 better matches the DNA end. Germline-derived CDR1 and CDR2 are DFQATT and SNEGSKA (reference sequence). This CDR3 has 13 amino acids. The CDR3 loop is CSAREPGPETQYF. As DNA, the CDR3 is TGCAGTGCTAGAGAGCCGGGGCCGGAGACCCAGTACTTC.

This clonotype was found a few times. This CDR3 reads CSARDRRKETQYF. The CDR3 DNA is TGCAGTGCTAGAGATCGGCGGAAAGAGACCCAGTACTTC. J is TRBJ2-5 and V is TRBV20-1; D is unclear. The germline V gene encodes CDR1 DFQATT and CDR2 SNEGSKA (reference sequence). V was cut by 0 bases and J by 3 bases, with 8 bases left in between. CDR3 length: 13 amino acids.

This clonotype was recorded only once. The germline gene is not matched at one end of the junction; a read error may be the cause. The CDR3 spells CASNLEGYEQYF. The CDR3 nucleotides read TGTGCCAGCAACTTAGAAGGTTACGAGCAGTACTTC. This chain connects TRBV7-9 to TRBJ2-7; D ambiguous. CDR1 and CDR2 from the germline V gene are SEHNR and FQNEAQ (reference sequence). The CDR3 totals 12 residues. The variable domain in full, with the rest retrieved from reference TRBV7-9 and TRBJ2-7, is DTGVSQNPRHKITKRGQNVTFRCDPISEHNRLYWYRQTLGQGPEFLTYFQNEAQLEKSRLLSDRFSAERPKGSFSTLEIQRTEQGDSAMYLCASNLEGYEQYFGPGTRLTVT.

The V and J genes are TRBV9 and TRBJ1-6; 8 nucleotides align to TRBD1. There are 15 residues in the CDR3. With 2 bases clipped from V and 7 bases from J, the junction kept 5 bases outside the gene matches. Germline V gene sequence: CDR1 SGDLS, CDR2 YYNGEE. In nucleotides, the CDR3 is TGTGCCAGCAGCGTTGCCAGGGGGCGAAATTCACCCCTCCACTTT. Translated, it gives CASSVARGRNSPLHF. Full variable domain (missing parts from reference TRBV9 and TRBJ1-6): DSGVTQTPKHLITATGQRVTLRCSPRSGDLSVYWYQQSLDQGLQFLIQYYNGEERAKGNILERFSAQQFPDLHSELNLSSLELGDSALYFCASSVARGRNSPLHFGNGTRLTVT.

J is TRBJ2-7 and V is TRBV2; the match to TRBD2 covers 8 bases. Trimming at V came to 10 bases and at J to 3 bases, leaving 14 bases not matched to a gene. This CDR3 is built from 15 residues. The germline V gene encodes CDR1 SNHLY and CDR2 FYNNEI. CDR3 sequence reads: CATTKERGQSYEQYF. CDR3 sequence (DNA): TGTGCCACTACGAAGGAGCGGGGGCAAAGCTACGAGCAGTACTTC. Based on the CDR3 plus reference TRBV2 and TRBJ2-7, the full variable domain is EPEVTQTPSHQVTQMGQEVILRCVPISNHLYFYWYRQILGQKVEFLVSFYNNEISEKSEIFDDQFSVERPDGSNFTLKIRSTKLEDSAMYFCATTKERGQSYEQYFGPGTRLTVT.

This clonotype has ten or more counts. This chain links TRBV10-3 with TRBJ2-7; D may be TRBD1 (5 bases). There are 13 residues in the CDR3. Germline V gene sequence: CDR1 ENHRY, CDR2 SYGVKD. Trimming removed 10 bases at V and 5 bases at J, with 18 bases between. For the CDR3, the DNA is TGTGCCAACCTGAATTCAGGGTTCCACGAGCAGTACTTC. Its protein is CANLNSGFHEQYF.

The gene calls are TRBV6-2 or TRBV6-3 and TRBJ1-5, with D perhaps matching TRBD1 (6 bases). In germline, CDR1 is MNHEY, CDR2 SVGEGT. Between the trimmed V and J ends, which lost 6 bases and 6 bases, there was a span of 18 bases. The CDR3 length is 15 residues. CDR3 loop: CASSGGGRRIQPQHF. Here the CDR3 DNA reads TGTGCCAGCAGCGGAGGGGGTAGAAGGATTCAGCCCCAGCATTTT.

The chain has TRBV10-3 and TRBJ2-7, with TRBD2 as a possible D gene (6 bases). The CDR3 runs to 15 residues. V lost 0 bases, J lost 0 bases, and 9 bases lay in between. CDR1 is ENHRY, CDR2 SYGVKD, per germline. CDR3 protein: CAISESEGTSYEQYF. CDR3 nucleotides: TGTGCCATCAGTGAGTCGGAGGGAACCTCCTACGAGCAGTACTTC.

The V call is TRBV6-1, the J call TRBJ2-5; D assignment may be TRBD1 or TRBD2 (5 bases each). The germline CDR1 and CDR2 sequences are MNHNS and SASEGT. The CDR3 consists of 13 residues. The V gene lost 6 bases and the J gene lost 4 bases, with 12 bases spanning the gap. This CDR3 is CASRLGVVETQYF. The CDR3 nucleotides are TGTGCCAGCAGACTAGGGGTTGTAGAGACCCAGTACTTC.

Only a few counts were recorded for this clonotype. The J gene is TRBJ2-1, the V gene TRBV5-6, with 12 bases that match TRBD2. The CDR3 length is 15 residues. CDR1 SGHDT and CDR2 YYEEEE come from the germline V gene. V shed 1 base, J shed 5 bases, and the junction held 1 base outside the gene matches. The CDR3 bases are TGTGCCAGCAGCTTGCCTAGCGGGGGGGACAATGAGCAGTTCTTC. As protein: CASSLPSGGDNEQFF.

This sequence joins TRBV4-1 and TRBJ1-2, with 7 positions matching TRBD1. The CDR3 spans 14 residues. Trimming removed 0 bases from V and 6 bases from J; junction bases left unmatched: 4. Germline V gives CDR1 MGHRA, CDR2 YSYEKL. CDR3 region: CASSQEGTADGYTF. CDR3 nucleotides: TGCGCCAGCAGCCAAGAGGGGACAGCAGATGGCTACACCTTC.

The J gene is TRBJ2-1, the V gene TRBV27, with TRBD1 matching over 7 bases. Germline CDR1 is MNHEY and CDR2 is SMNVEV (reference sequence). This CDR3 comprises 14 residues. The junction had 9 bases not matched to a gene; V was cut back by 6 bases and J by 7 bases. The CDR3 region has the DNA TGTGCCAGCAGGTTCTTCGCACAGGGGAATGAGCAGTTCTTC. Translation gives CASRFFAQGNEQFF.

The chain couples TRBV5-5 to TRBJ2-7, with D possibly matching TRBD2 (5 bases). Germline lookup yields CDR1 SGHKS and CDR2 YYEKEE (reference sequence). The CDR3 runs to 14 residues. V shed 3 bases and J shed 2 bases, with 12 bases lying between them. The CDR3: CASSWDGRTYEQYF. CDR3 bases: TGTGCCAGCAGCTGGGATGGGAGAACCTACGAGCAGTACTTC.

This clonotype was recorded a few times. The chain uses TRBV6-2 or TRBV6-3 and TRBJ2-7; 9 bases are a match to TRBD1. This CDR3 is 14 amino acids long. The germline V gene has CDR1 MNHEY and CDR2 SVGEGT. The V and J ends lost 4 bases and 4 bases, in that order; junction bases with no gene match: 5. The CDR3 reads CASSSTGGKYEQYF. The CDR3 bases are TGTGCCAGCAGTTCGACAGGGGGAAAGTACGAGCAGTACTTC.

The chain carries TRBV20-1 and TRBJ2-1; 14 nucleotides match TRBD2. CDR3 length equals 16 residues. V was clipped by 1 base and J by 4 bases; unmatched bases: 3. The V gene's germline CDR1 is DFQATT and CDR2 SNEGSKA (reference sequence). The CDR3 DNA follows: TGCAGTGCTAGAGGACTAGCGGGGGGGCCGTACAATGAGCAGTTCTTC. Protein product: CSARGLAGGPYNEQFF.

The chain employs TRBV24-1 and TRBJ2-7, with D perhaps TRBD1 (5 bases). The last part of the DNA fits TRBJ2-5 better; the J call may be wrong. The CDR3 spans 15 residues. CDR1 and CDR2 from the germline V gene are KGHDR and SFDVKD. The CDR3 region is CATSDPAQGVKTQYF. The CDR3 DNA reads TGTGCCACCAGTGATCCGGCCCAGGGTGTGAAGACCCAGTACTTC.

The J gene is TRBJ1-6, the V gene TRBV5-1, with 7 bases that match TRBD1. Germline CDR1 reads SGHRS; CDR2 reads YFSETQ. This CDR3 has 15 residues. The trim removed 2 bases at V and 6 bases at J, leaving 5 bases unmatched. CDR3 sequence reads: CASSFSRGRNSPLHF. Written as DNA, the CDR3 is TGCGCCAGCAGCTTCTCTAGGGGGCGTAATTCACCCCTCCACTTT. Combining the CDR3 with reference TRBV5-1 and TRBJ1-6 gives the whole variable domain KAGVTQTPRYLIKTRGQQVTLSCSPISGHRSVSWYQQTPGQGLQFLFEYFSETQRNKGNFPGRFSGRQFSNSRSEMNVSTLELGDSALYLCASSFSRGRNSPLHFGNGTRLTVT.